The 14 T cell receptor beta chains reported below all come from one sample, sequenced in a study of technical replicates of blood from a handful of donors. Profiling relied on immunoSEQ multiplex PCR, and the TCRdb table lists in-frame clones only, not all of them. Among tens of thousands of clones listed, more than 90% were seen once. The sample was PBMCs. The receptors were gathered from a human donor in good health. Some clones in this sample may be carry-over from other donors' samples.

This clone was detected once. The DNA of the CDR3 is TGCGCCAGCAGCCAAATTTACGGGAGGGCCGTGTATAGCTACGAGCAGTACTTC. Translating it yields CASSQIYGRAVYSYEQYF. The rearrangement links TRBV4-1 to TRBJ2-7; 8 positions match TRBD2. The CDR3 has 18 amino acids. In germline, CDR1 is MGHRA, CDR2 YSYEKL. Trimming at V came to 2 bases and at J to 3 bases, leaving 15 bases not matched to a gene.

The rearrangement joins TRBV4-3 to TRBJ1-2; no firm D call. This CDR3 has 16 residues. Trimming took 0 bases from V and 3 from J, leaving 14 bases between them. Germline lookup yields CDR1 LGHNA and CDR2 YSLEER. The CDR3 reads CASSQDLVRPHYGYTF. CDR3 sequence (DNA): TGCGCCAGCAGCCAAGATCTTGTCAGGCCGCACTATGGCTACACCTTC.

The chain links TRBV18 to TRBJ2-7; 8 bases match TRBD2. V was clipped by 5 bases and J by 5 bases; unmatched bases: 8. The CDR3 is 14 residues long. Germline V gives CDR1 KGHSH, CDR2 LQKENI. Here the CDR3 reads CASSTWTSTHEQYF. The CDR3 region has the DNA TGTGCCAGCTCAACATGGACTAGCACCCACGAGCAGTACTTC.

This chain links TRBV12-5 with TRBJ2-7, with TRBD1 matching 9 bases. The germline V gene encodes CDR1 LGHNT and CDR2 FRNRAP. CDR3 length: 14 residues. J was trimmed by 5 bases and V by 6 bases; bases with no gene match: 8. The CDR3: CASGDRGPPDEQYF. The CDR3, as DNA: TGTGCTAGTGGGGACAGGGGACCCCCCGACGAGCAGTACTTC.

The V and J genes are TRBV7-3 and TRBJ2-7; 12 bases are a match to TRBD2. From germline, CDR1 is SGHTA and CDR2 FQGTGA. J was trimmed by 3 bases and V by 5 bases; bases with no gene match: 5. This CDR3 region has 15 residues. The CDR3 nucleotides are TGTGCCAGCAGCCTAGCGGGAGGGGGGGGCTACGAGCAGTACTTC. Translating it yields CASSLAGGGGYEQYF.

The chain recombines TRBV2 with TRBJ1-5; no clear D. The CDR3 loop spans 14 amino acids. Germline CDR1 and CDR2: SNHLY and FYNNEI. Trimming took 3 bases from V and 0 from J, leaving 6 bases between them. CDR3 nucleotide sequence: TGTGCCAGCAGTGATAGAAATAGCAATCAGCCCCAGCATTTT. This codes for CASSDRNSNQPQHF.

The J gene is TRBJ2-5, the V gene TRBV9; possible D gene TRBD2, 6 bases. Germline CDR1 and CDR2: SGDLS and YYNGEE. Trimming shortened V by 4 bases and J by 5 bases, and 21 bases separated the two germline ends. This CDR3 region has 16 residues. The CDR3 nucleotides read TGTGCCAGCAGCCCAGGGACTGCGGCCTCCAAGGAGACCCAGTACTTC. Its protein product is CASSPGTAASKETQYF.

The chain recombines TRBV5-8 with TRBJ1-2; TRBD1 matches 7 bases. Germline CDR1 and CDR2: SGHTS and YDEGEE. J lost 4 bases, V lost 4 bases, and 4 bases had no gene match. The CDR3 spans 13 residues. CDR3 nucleotides: TGTGCCAGCAGCCTAAAGGGGGCCTATGGCTACACCTTC. This translates into CASSLKGAYGYTF.

The V and J genes are TRBV6-5 and TRBJ2-5, with D possibly being TRBD2 (7 bases). The CDR3 is 16 residues long. Trimming cost V 2 bases and J 5 bases, with 18 bases left between them. Germline V gene sequence: CDR1 MNHEY, CDR2 SVGAGI. CDR3 in amino acids: CASSYGRGGARETQYF. CDR3 nucleotide sequence: TGTGCCAGCAGTTACGGTCGCGGGGGCGCACGGGAGACCCAGTACTTC.

This chain joins TRBV2 and TRBJ1-2; D is unresolved. Germline V gene lookup returns CDR1 SNHLY and CDR2 FYNNEI. V was pared by 6 bases and J by 1 base, with 9 bases between. This CDR3 has 13 amino acids. As DNA, the CDR3 is TGTGCCAGCAGGCGGCAGTTTAACTATGGCTACACCTTC. Translation gives CASRRQFNYGYTF.

The chain combines TRBV4-2 with TRBJ1-3, with no clear D. The CDR3 runs to 14 residues. Trimming took off 1 base at V and 4 bases at J, with 8 bases between the two ends. CDR1 is LGHNA, CDR2 YNFKEQ, per germline. DNA for the CDR3: TGTGCCAGCAGCCAAGCCGAGGGCGGAAACACCATATATTTT. This translates into CASSQAEGGNTIYF.

This chain uses TRBV4-1 with TRBJ1-2; the D gene is possibly TRBD1 (6 bases). The CDR3 has 15 amino acids. V was cut by 0 bases and J by 0 bases, with 8 bases left in between. In germline, CDR1 is MGHRA, CDR2 YSYEKL. CDR3 loop: CASSQEWTANYGYTF. For the CDR3, the DNA is TGCGCCAGCAGCCAAGAGTGGACAGCTAACTATGGCTACACCTTC.

The gene calls are TRBV19 and TRBJ2-7; perhaps TRBD2 as D (6 bases). The CDR3 totals 13 residues. The germline CDR1 and CDR2 sequences are LNHDA and SQIVND (reference sequence). The V end was cut by 6 bases, the J end by 3 bases, with 12 bases between. In DNA form, the CDR3 reads TGTGCCAGTAGAAGACTAGGCTTCTACGAGCAGTACTTC. It codes for CASRRLGFYEQYF.

This chain connects TRBV7-9 to TRBJ2-3; TRBD2 matches at 8 bases. CDR1 is SEHNR, CDR2 FQNEAQ, per germline (reference sequence). CDR3 length equals 19 residues. V lost 5 bases and J lost 2; bases outside the gene matches: 18. CDR3 loop: CASSLVAGGGTILTDTQYF. CDR3 nucleotide sequence: TGTGCCAGCAGCCTTGTTGCGGGGGGCGGCACCATCCTCACAGATACGCAGTATTTT.